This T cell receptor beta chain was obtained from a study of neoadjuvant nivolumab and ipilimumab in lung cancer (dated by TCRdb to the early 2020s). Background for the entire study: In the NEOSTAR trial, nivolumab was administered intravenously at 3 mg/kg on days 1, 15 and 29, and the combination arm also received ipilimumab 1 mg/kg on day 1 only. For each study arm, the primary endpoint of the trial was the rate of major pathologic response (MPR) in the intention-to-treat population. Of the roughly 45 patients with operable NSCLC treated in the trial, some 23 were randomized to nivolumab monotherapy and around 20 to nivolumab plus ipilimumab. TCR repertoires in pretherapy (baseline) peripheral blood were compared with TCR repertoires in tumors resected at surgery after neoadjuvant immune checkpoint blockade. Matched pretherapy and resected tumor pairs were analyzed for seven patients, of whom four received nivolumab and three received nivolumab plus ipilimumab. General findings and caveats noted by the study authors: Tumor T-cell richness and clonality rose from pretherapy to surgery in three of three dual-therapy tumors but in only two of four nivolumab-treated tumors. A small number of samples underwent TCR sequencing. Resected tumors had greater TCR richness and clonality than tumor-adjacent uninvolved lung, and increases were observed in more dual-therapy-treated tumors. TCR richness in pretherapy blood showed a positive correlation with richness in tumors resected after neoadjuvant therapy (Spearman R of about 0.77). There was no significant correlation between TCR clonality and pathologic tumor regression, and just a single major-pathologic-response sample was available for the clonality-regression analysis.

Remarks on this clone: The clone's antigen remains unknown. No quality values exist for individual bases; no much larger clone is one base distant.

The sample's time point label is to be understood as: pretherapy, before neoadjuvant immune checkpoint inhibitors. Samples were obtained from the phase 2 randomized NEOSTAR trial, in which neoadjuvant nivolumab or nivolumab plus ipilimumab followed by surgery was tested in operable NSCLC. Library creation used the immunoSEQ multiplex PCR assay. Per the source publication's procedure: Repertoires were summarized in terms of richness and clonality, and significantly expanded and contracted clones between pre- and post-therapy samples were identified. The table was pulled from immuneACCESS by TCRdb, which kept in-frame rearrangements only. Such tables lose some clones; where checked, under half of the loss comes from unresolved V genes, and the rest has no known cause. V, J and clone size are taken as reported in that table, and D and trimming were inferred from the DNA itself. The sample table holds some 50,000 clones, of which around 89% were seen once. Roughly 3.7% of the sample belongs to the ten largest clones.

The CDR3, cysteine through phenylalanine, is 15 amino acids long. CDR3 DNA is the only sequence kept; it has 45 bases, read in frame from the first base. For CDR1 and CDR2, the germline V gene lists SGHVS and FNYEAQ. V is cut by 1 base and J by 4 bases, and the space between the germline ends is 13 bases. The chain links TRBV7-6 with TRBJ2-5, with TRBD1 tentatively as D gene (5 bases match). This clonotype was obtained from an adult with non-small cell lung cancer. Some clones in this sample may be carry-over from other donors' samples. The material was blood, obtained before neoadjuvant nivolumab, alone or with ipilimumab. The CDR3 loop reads CASSLVGQGAETQYF. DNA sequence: TGTGCCAGCAGCTTAGTGGGGCAGGGCGCAGAGACCCAGTACTTC.